This record covers a single TCR beta chain. It lacks a known antigen. Per-base qualities were not stored, and no clone one base away is much larger. The CDR3 starts with the cysteine, ends with the phenylalanine, and has 15 residues. The only DNA kept is the CDR3, 45 bases in frame from the first base. V is reduced by 0 bases and J by 3 bases, leaving a spacing of 12 bases between them. The CDR1 and CDR2 encoded by the germline V gene are SGHTA and FQGNSA. TCRbeta CDR3 regions were amplified from genomic DNA using the immunoSEQ Assay, a bias-controlled multiplex PCR. The study's processing was this. Within the assay, amplification of reference gene primers was used to estimate how many nucleated cells each sample contained. Sequence reads were collapsed and filtered to measure the absolute abundance of every unique TCRbeta CDR3 rearrangement. For each sample, productive Simpson clonality was calculated as the square root of Simpson's diversity index over productive rearrangements. TCRdb carries this immuneACCESS record with in-frame sequences only. Its versions omit some clonotypes, under half of them owing to an unresolved V gene in the studies checked, with the rest unexplained. Clone size and V and J calls were adopted from that table, with D and trimming inferred from the DNA. In this sample the table shows about 240,000 clones, roughly nine tenths of which occur a single time. Together, the top ten hold 6.2% of the sample.

The collaborating institutions used their own protocols to collect whole blood in K2EDTA tubes. For TCRbeta analysis, collaborators shipped samples as frozen whole blood, isolated PBMCs, or DNA extracted from either of those sample types. The data were taken from a study of blood T cell repertoires in COVID-19 (dated by TCRdb to 2018 to 2021). At the level of the whole study: Samples from collaborators originated in the United States, Italy and Spain and spanned both the acute and convalescent phases of COVID-19. A freely available public database, intended as a resource for researchers studying the immune response to SARS-CoV-2, is where the repertoires were released. The prospective study material was composed of cDNA or gDNA derived from T cells, B-cell-depleted T cells, or PBMCs. The samples were drawn from the first 160 participants of the ongoing ImmuneRACE study and from over 950 subjects provided by 6 global collaborators. Where HLA class I and class II types were available, the types were taken from metadata supplied by the sample provider, not from assay-based typing. The dataset comprised deeply sampled blood TCRbeta repertoires from subjects exposed to, actively infected with, or recovered from COVID-19. Sample metadata almost always included a de-identified subject ID, COVID-19 status, age in years and sex. Overall results and qualifications from the work: Clinical and demographic metadata were provided uncurated, with the amount varying by source and participant.

This receptor was taken from a man in his 60s with acute or convalescent COVID-19. This chain joins TRBV7-2 to TRBJ2-7; no D gene is confidently identified. The sample comprised peripheral blood. CDR3 reads: CASSLATASDYEQYF. The DNA sequence is given as TGTGCCAGCAGCTTAGCCACAGCCTCTGACTACGAGCAGTACTTC.